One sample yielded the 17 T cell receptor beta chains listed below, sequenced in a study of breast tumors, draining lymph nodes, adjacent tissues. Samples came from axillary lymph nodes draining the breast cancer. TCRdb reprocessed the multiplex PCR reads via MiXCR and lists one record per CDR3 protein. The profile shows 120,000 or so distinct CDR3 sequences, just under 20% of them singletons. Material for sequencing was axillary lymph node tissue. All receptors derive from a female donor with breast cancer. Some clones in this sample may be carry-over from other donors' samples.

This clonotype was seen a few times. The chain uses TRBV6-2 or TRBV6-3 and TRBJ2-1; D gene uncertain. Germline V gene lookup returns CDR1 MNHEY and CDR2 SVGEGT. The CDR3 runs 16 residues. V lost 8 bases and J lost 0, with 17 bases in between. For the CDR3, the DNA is TGTGCCAGCCTTCCCCCAGGCAGACGCTCCTACAATGAGCAGTTCTTC. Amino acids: CASLPPGRRSYNEQFF.

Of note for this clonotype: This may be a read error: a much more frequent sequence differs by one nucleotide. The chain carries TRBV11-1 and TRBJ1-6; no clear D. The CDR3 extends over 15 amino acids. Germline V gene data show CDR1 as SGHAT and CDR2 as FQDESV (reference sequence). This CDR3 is CAGSLRAVANSPLHF. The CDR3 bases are TGTGCCGGCAGCTTACGGGCAGTGGCTAATTCACCCCTCCACTTT.

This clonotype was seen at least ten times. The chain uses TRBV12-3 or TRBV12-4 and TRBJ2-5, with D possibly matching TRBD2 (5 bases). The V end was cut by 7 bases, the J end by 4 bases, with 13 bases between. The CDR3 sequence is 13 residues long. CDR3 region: CASTSEEGETQYF. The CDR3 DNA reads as TGTGCCAGCACATCGGAGGAAGGAGAGACCCAGTACTTC.

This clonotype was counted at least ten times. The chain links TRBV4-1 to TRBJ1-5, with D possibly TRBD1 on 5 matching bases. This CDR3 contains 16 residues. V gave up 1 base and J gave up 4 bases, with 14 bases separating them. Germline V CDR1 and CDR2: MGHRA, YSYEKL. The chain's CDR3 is CASSQVARAGNQPQHF. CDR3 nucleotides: TGCGCCAGCAGCCAAGTAGCCAGGGCGGGGAATCAGCCCCAGCATTTT.

The CDR3 region has the DNA TGTGCCAGCAGCAAAAATGGGGGGGCCTACGAGCAGTACTTC. Protein product: CASSKNGGAYEQYF. The rearrangement links TRBV9 to TRBJ2-7; 7 bases agree with TRBD2. The CDR3 is 14 residues long. Germline V lookup: CDR1 SGDLS, CDR2 YYNGEE. Trimming at V came to 4 bases and at J to 2 bases, leaving 6 bases not matched to a gene.

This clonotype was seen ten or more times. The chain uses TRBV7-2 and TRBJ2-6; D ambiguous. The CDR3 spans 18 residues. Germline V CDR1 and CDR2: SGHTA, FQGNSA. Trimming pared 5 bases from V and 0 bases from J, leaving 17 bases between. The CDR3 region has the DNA TGTGCCAGCAGCCCCCCTTGGTCCAGAGTCTCTGGGGCCAACGTCCTGACTTTC. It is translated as CASSPPWSRVSGANVLTF.

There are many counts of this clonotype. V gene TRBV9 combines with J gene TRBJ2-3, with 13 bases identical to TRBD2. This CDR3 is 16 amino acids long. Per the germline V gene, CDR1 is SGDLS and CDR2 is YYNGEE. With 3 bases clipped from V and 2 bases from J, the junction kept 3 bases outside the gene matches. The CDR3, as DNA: TGTGCCAGCAGCGGAACTAGCGGGGGGGCCACAGATACGCAGTATTTT. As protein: CASSGTSGGATDTQYF.

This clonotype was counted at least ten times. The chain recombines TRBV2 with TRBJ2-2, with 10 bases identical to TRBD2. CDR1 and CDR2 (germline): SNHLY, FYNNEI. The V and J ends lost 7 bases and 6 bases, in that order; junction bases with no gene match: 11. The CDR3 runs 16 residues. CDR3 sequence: CASTPTLAGDAGELFF. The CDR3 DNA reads TGTGCCAGCACCCCCACCCTAGCGGGAGATGCCGGGGAGCTGTTTTTT. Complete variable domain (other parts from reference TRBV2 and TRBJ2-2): EPEVTQTPSHQVTQMGQEVILRCVPISNHLYFYWYRQILGQKVEFLVSFYNNEISEKSEIFDDQFSVERPDGSNFTLKIRSTKLEDSAMYFCASTPTLAGDAGELFFGEGSRLTVL.

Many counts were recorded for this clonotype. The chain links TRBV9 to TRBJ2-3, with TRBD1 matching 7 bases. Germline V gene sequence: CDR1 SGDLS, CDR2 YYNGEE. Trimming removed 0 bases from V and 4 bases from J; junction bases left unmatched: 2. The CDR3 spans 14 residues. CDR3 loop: CASSVVQGADTQYF. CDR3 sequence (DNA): TGTGCCAGCAGCGTAGTTCAGGGGGCAGATACGCAGTATTTT.

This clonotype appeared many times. CDR3 in DNA: TGTGCCACACACGCCCCAACAGGGGGGAGTGGCACAGATACGCAGTATTTT. Amino acid sequence: CATHAPTGGSGTDTQYF. The V and J genes are TRBV10-3 and TRBJ2-3, with 8 bases aligning to TRBD1. CDR3 length equals 17 residues. V dropped 10 bases and J dropped 1; count of bases not matched to a gene: 16. Germline CDR1 ENHRY, CDR2 SYGVKD.

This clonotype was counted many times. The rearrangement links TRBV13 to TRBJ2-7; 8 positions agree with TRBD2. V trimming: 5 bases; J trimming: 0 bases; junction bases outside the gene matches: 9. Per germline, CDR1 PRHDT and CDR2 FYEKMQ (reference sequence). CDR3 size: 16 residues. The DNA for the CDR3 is TGTGCCAGCAGCCCTTTCGCGGGAGGTGACTCCTACGAGCAGTACTTC. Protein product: CASSPFAGGDSYEQYF.

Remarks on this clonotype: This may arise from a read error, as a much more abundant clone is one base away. The DNA of the CDR3 is TGCAGTGCTAGAGTCCCAGGGACCCTTAACGATGGCTACGCCTTC. Protein: CSARVPGTLNDGYAF. The chain recombines TRBV20-1 with TRBJ1-2, with D possibly TRBD1 on 5 matching bases. Germline-derived CDR1 and CDR2 are DFQATT and SNEGSKA (reference sequence). This CDR3 contains 15 residues.

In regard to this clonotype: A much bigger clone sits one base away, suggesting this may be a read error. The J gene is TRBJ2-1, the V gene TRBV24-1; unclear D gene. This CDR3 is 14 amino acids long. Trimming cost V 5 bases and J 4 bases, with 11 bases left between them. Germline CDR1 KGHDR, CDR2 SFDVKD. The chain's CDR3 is CATSGYWVYNEQFF. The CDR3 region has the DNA TGTGCCACCAGTGGCTACTGGGTGTACAATGAGCAGTTCTTC.

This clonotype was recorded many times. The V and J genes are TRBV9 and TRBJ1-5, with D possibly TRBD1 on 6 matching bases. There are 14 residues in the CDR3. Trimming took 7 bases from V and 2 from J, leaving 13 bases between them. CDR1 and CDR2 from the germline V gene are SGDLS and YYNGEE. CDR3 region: CASPKSGGNQPQHF. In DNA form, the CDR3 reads TGTGCCAGCCCCAAGTCAGGGGGCAATCAGCCCCAGCATTTT.

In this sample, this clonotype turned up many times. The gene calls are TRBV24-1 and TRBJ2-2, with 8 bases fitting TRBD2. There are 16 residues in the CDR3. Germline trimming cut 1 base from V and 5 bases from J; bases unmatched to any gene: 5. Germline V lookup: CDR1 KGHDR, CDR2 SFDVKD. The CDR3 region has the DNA TGTGCCACCAGTGATTTAGAAGGCGGGAGGACCGGGGAGCTGTTTTTT. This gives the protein CATSDLEGGRTGELFF.

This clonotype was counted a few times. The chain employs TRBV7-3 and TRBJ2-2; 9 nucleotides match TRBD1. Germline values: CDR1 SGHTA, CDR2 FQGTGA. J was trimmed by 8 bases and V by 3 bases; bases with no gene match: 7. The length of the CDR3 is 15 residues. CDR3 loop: CASSFTGGSVGELFF. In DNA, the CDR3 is TGTGCCAGCAGCTTTACAGGGGGCTCCGTAGGGGAGCTGTTTTTT.

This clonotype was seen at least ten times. The CDR3 DNA sequence: TGTGCCAGCAGCCAGAGGGACGATACGCAGTATTTT. Its translation is CASSQRDDTQYF. V is TRBV5-8 and J is TRBJ2-3; D may correspond to TRBD1 or TRBD2 (5 bases each). V lost 4 bases and J 6 bases, leaving 9 bases between the germline ends. CDR3 length equals 12 residues. Per the germline V gene, CDR1 is SGHTS and CDR2 is YDEGEE.